This T cell receptor (beta chain) was sequenced in a study of T cell changes during pregnancy in multiple sclerosis. Using immunoSEQ multiplex PCR, the repertoire was profiled, and TCRdb retains in-frame clones only, with some absent. The sample holds about 64,000 clones, around nine tenths seen once. This clone was seen only once. The V end was cut by 4 bases, the J end by 5 bases, with 12 bases between. The germline V gene has CDR1 MDHEN and CDR2 SYDVKM. This CDR3 has 15 residues. The origin of this receptor is a female donor with multiple sclerosis, enrolled in a pregnancy study. This chain joins TRBV28 and TRBJ1-6; TRBD1 is a possible D gene (5 bases). Sequencing used peripheral blood, obtained in the second trimester of pregnancy. In DNA, the CDR3 is TGTGCCAGCAGTTCCGGGGGGTTGAATAATTCACCCCTCCACTTT. This codes for CASSSGGLNNSPLHF.